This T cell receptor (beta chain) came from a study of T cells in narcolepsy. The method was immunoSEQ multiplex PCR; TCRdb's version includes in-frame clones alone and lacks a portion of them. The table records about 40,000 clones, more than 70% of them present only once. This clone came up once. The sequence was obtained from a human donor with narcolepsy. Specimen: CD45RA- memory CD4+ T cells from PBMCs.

CDR3 loop: CASSLESSGREQFF. The CDR3 nucleotides are TGCGCCAGCAGCTTGGAGTCTAGCGGGAGAGAGCAGTTCTTC. The V gene is TRBV5-1, the J gene TRBJ2-1, with 10 positions matching TRBD2. Germline V gene lookup returns CDR1 SGHRS and CDR2 YFSETQ. This CDR3 is 14 amino acids long. V was clipped by 0 bases and J by 10 bases; unmatched bases: 4.